Listed here is a single T cell receptor (beta chain). Deletions cut 10 bases from V and 1 base from J, with 17 bases between. Per the germline V gene, CDR1 is LNHDA and CDR2 is SQIVND (reference sequence). The length of the CDR3 is 15 residues. This sample stems from a study of blood T cell repertoires in COVID-19. Overall study context: Sample material is recorded as cDNA or gDNA derived from T cells, B-cell-depleted T cells, or PBMCs.

Assay used: immunoSEQ multiplex PCR; TCRdb lists only in-frame clones, some missing. The profile covers 130,000 to 150,000 clones, with about 84% appearing a single time and approximately 9% taken by the ten largest. The source is a woman of 80 years or more in a cohort sampled during active or convalescent COVID-19. The sequenced sample consisted of peripheral blood. The chain couples TRBV19 to TRBJ1-5; D remains ambiguous. CDR3 coding DNA: TGTGCCACTCAAACCCAGAAGTCGAGCAATCAGCCCCAGCATTTT. It yields the protein CATQTQKSSNQPQHF.